This TCR beta chain was identified in a study of neurological immune-mediated disorders. This clonotype has ten or more counts. CDR1 MNHNY and CDR2 SVGAGI come from the germline V gene (reference sequence). V was pared by 5 bases and J by 5 bases, with 12 bases between. CDR3 size: 13 residues. Every sequencing run returned over 170 million TCR-beta sequences, which were derived from 15-18 subjects. Each CDR3 protein is one row after TCRdb ran MiXCR on the 5' RACE reads. This repertoire shows more than 25,000 distinct CDR3 sequences, less than 5% found once; its top ten account for about 23%. Material: CD4+ T cells from blood. The TCR was taken from a woman in her thirties or forties in good health. The gene calls are TRBV6-6 and TRBJ1-2, with a weak D call TRBD1 (5 bases). DNA for the CDR3: TGTGCCAGCAGTCAGACAGAGATGTATGGCTACACCTTC. Residues: CASSQTEMYGYTF.